A single sample gave rise to the 10 T cell receptor beta chains below, sequenced in a study of early T cells in non-severe SARS-CoV-2 infection (dated by TCRdb to the early 2020s). The library relied on 5' RACE. Sequenced using a NextSeq 500. The raw public data were reprocessed by TCRdb itself: fastp quality trimming at Q25, MiXCR clonotype calling, in-frame beta chains only. Each entry is one CDR3 protein sequence, shown with its most common DNA and genes. For this sample there are around 70,000 distinct CDR3 sequences; 15% appear just once. 9% to 15% of the sample goes to the ten largest clones. The sample consisted of whole blood. Source of these receptors: an adult who was a healthcare worker with PCR-confirmed SARS-CoV-2 infection or an uninfected control (not recorded which).

Details on this clonotype: One junction end does not reproduce the germline sequence, and a read error may be involved. J is TRBJ1-1 and V is TRBV11-3; 7 bases align to TRBD1. Per the germline V gene, CDR1 is SGHNT and CDR2 is YENEEA. The CDR3 loop spans 11 amino acids. CDR3 in DNA: TGTGCCAGCAGCCTCAGGGGGATAGCTCTCTTT. Residues: CASSLRGIALF.

The table lists this clonotype with a few counts. This CDR3 reads CASSLLAGQDEQYF. The CDR3 coding sequence is TGTGCCAGCAGTTTACTAGCGGGCCAGGACGAGCAGTACTTC. The V call is TRBV28, the J call TRBJ2-7; 8 bases match TRBD2. Unmatched junction bases numbered 5, after V lost 2 bases and J lost 5 bases. Germline V gene data show CDR1 as MDHEN and CDR2 as SYDVKM. This CDR3 has 14 residues.

This clonotype was counted at least ten times. This chain uses TRBV7-9 with TRBJ2-5; D gene unclear. CDR3 length equals 13 residues. V was trimmed by 5 bases and J by 1 base, leaving 8 bases between them. Germline values: CDR1 SEHNR, CDR2 FQNEAQ (reference sequence). The CDR3 region is CASSPPSQETQYF. DNA for the CDR3: TGTGCCAGCAGCCCCCCGTCCCAAGAGACCCAGTACTTC.

There are a few counts of this clonotype. The chain recombines TRBV7-3 with TRBJ2-7, with D possibly matching TRBD2 (6 bases). V lost 5 bases and J lost 4, with 18 bases in between. CDR3 length: 15 amino acids. CDR1 is SGHTA and CDR2 is FQGTGA in the germline V gene. The DNA of the CDR3 is TGTGCCAGCAGCCCCCAAAGTGGGGGGTTGTACGAGCAGTACTTC. Translated: CASSPQSGGLYEQYF.

The sample holds a few counts of this clonotype. Germline is not matched at one junction end, which may reflect a read error. The rearrangement links TRBV7-7 to TRBJ1-4; perhaps TRBD1 as D (5 bases). This CDR3 spans 13 amino acids. Per the germline V gene, CDR1 is SSHAT and CDR2 is FNYEAQ (reference sequence). The CDR3 DNA sequence: TGTGCTAGCAGCTTAGACAGAAATGAAAAACTGTTTTTT. Protein: CASSLDRNEKLFF.

This clonotype has a count of ten or more. The J gene is TRBJ2-6, the V gene TRBV15, with 7 bases identical to TRBD1. Per the germline V gene, CDR1 is LNHNV and CDR2 is YYDKDF (reference sequence). V shed 5 bases and J 0 bases; nucleotides not matched to a gene: 10. The CDR3 is 18 residues long. CDR3 DNA: TGTGCCACCAGCGAGTGGACAGGTGGGACCTCTGGGGCCAACGTCCTGACTTTC. Amino acid sequence: CATSEWTGGTSGANVLTF.

This clonotype was observed a few times. CDR3 coding DNA: TGTGCCAGCAGCGCCTCCGGGGCCTACGAGCAGTACTTC. It encodes CASSASGAYEQYF. The V and J genes are TRBV12-3 or TRBV12-4 and TRBJ2-7; perhaps TRBD2 as D (5 bases). The CDR3 runs 13 residues. Trimming left V 6 bases short and J 2 bases short, with 11 bases between.

This clonotype has only a few counts. The chain combines TRBV11-2 with TRBJ1-6; D not certain. V was shortened by 0 bases and J by 8 bases, with 11 bases between the two germline ends. The CDR3 is 15 residues long. Germline lookup yields CDR1 SGHAT and CDR2 FQNNGV. This chain's CDR3 is CASSLDTAFYSPLHF. The CDR3 nucleotides are TGTGCCAGCAGCTTAGATACAGCGTTCTATTCACCCCTCCACTTT.

This chain uses TRBV19 with TRBJ1-5; no reliable D call. The CDR3 loop spans 13 amino acids. V was cut by 8 bases and J by 0 bases, with 8 bases left in between. Per the germline V gene, CDR1 is LNHDA and CDR2 is SQIVND (reference sequence). DNA for the CDR3: TGTGCCAGTTCCGCATATAGCAATCAGCCCCAGCATTTT. This encodes CASSAYSNQPQHF.

The chain uses TRBV5-1 and TRBJ2-7; D might be TRBD1 (5 bases). Germline assignment: CDR1 SGHRS and CDR2 YFSETQ. V was trimmed by 5 bases and J by 0 bases, leaving 15 bases between them. The CDR3 is made up of 15 amino acids. CDR3 nucleotides: TGCGCCAGCAGTTCGCAGGGCCGAAGCTCCTACGAGCAGTACTTC. Its protein is CASSSQGRSSYEQYF.